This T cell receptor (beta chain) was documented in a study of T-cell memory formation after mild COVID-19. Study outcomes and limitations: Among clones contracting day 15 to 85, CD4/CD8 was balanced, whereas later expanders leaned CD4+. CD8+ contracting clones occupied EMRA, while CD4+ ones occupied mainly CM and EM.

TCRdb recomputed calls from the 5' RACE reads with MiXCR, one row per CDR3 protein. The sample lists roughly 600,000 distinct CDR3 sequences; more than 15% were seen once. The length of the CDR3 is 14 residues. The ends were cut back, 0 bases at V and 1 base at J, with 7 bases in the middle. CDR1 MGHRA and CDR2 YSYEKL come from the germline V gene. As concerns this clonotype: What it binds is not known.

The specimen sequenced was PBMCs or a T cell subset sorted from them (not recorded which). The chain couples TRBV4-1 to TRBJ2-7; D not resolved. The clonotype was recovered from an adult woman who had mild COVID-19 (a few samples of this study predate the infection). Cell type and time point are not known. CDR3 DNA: TGCGCCAGCAGCCAAGAGCCCAGTTCCTACGAGCAGTACTTC. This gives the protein CASSQEPSSYEQYF.